This T cell receptor (beta chain) was documented in a study of regulatory T cells in long-lasting Graves disease. Trimming removed 3 bases at V and 6 bases at J, with 21 bases between. Germline V gives CDR1 LGHDT, CDR2 YNNKEL (reference sequence). CDR3 length: 16 residues. iRepertoire HTBI primers and Arm-PCR of CDR3 regions built TCR beta libraries. TCRdb fed the multiplex PCR reads into MiXCR, producing one record per CDR3 protein. The sample records 300,000 to 500,000 distinct CDR3 sequences, less than 25% being singletons. Concerning this clonotype: Its antigen remains unidentified.

As to time point: persistent/refractory GD, antithyroid drugs over 5 years with positive TRAb. There was RNA extracted from PBMCs, and the TCR library was made from it. Patients all came to the study from an endocrinology department in Xi'an, China. General observations from the study: Comparison showed that persistent patients shared more public clonotypes (about 2,700) than new patients (about 970). Persistent Graves' patients showed reduced TCR diversity versus newly diagnosed patients.

J is TRBJ2-7 and V is TRBV3-1, with D possibly matching TRBD1 (6 bases). This receptor was taken from a female donor with Graves disease. The sample in question was peripheral blood mononuclear cells (PBMCs), obtained when the disease was refractory, from a patient treated with antithyroid drugs. CDR3 sequence: CASSHLVAGEKGEQYF. CDR3 sequence (DNA): TGTGCCAGCAGCCATCTCGTGGCAGGGGAAAAGGGCGAGCAGTACTTC.